This T cell receptor beta chain is from a study of radiotherapy plus CTLA-4 blockade in lung cancer. About the study: Of the patients, over 15% showed objective responses and around 34% attained disease control.

Germline V CDR1 and CDR2: LGHNA, YNFKEQ. The CDR3 loop spans 15 amino acids. Germline trimming cut 2 bases from V and 7 bases from J; bases unmatched to any gene: 5. Measured with immunoSEQ multiplex PCR; TCRdb has only the in-frame clones, and not every one. The data show about 59,000 clones, approximately 68% seen once. The chain recombines TRBV4-2 with TRBJ2-2; TRBD2 matches 9 bases. Specimen: peripheral blood, collected from a patient treated with radiotherapy plus ipilimumab. This clonotype was sampled from a human donor with non-small cell lung cancer whose response to radiotherapy plus ipilimumab could not be evaluated. CDR3 sequence: CASSQWASGVGELFF. The CDR3 region has the DNA TGTGCCAGCAGCCAATGGGCTAGCGGGGTCGGGGAGCTGTTTTTT.